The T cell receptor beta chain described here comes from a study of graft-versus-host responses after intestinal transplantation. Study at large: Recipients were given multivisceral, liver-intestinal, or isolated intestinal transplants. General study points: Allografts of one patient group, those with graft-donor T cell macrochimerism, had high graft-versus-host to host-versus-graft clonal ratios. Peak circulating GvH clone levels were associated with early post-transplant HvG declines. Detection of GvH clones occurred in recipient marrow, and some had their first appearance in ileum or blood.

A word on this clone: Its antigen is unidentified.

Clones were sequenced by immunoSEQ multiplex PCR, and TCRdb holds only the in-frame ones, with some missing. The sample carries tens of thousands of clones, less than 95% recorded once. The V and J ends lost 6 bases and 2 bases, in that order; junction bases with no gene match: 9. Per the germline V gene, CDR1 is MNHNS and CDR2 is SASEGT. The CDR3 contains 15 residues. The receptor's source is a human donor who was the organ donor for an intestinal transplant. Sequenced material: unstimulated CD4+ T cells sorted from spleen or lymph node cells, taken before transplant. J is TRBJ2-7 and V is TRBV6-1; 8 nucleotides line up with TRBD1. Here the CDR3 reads CASRGGRGRPYEQYF. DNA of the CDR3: TGTGCCAGCAGAGGAGGCAGGGGGCGCCCCTACGAGCAGTACTTC.